This T cell receptor beta chain was obtained from a study of identical twins. Whole-study results and caveats: Insertions ran lower in abundant cord blood beta clonotypes, though not in memory repertoires. Beta out-of-frame sequences displayed a weaker excess of sharing between twins.

A universal primer site came from template switching; cDNA carried unique molecular identifiers. MiXCR was run by TCRdb on the 5' RACE reads, yielding one entry per CDR3 protein. The sample lists about 210,000 distinct CDR3 sequences, roughly a tenth seen once, with 5% to 6% in the top ten. This clonotype was detected only a few times. Its antigen is still unknown. The sample consisted of memory (CD45RO+) T cells sorted from blood. This sequence originates from a woman aged 18 to 35 in good health.

Here the CDR3 reads CSVEEFSGQGPNYEQYF. CDR3 DNA sequence: TGCAGCGTTGAAGAATTTTCAGGACAGGGACCCAACTACGAGCAGTACTTC. The chain is built from TRBV29-1 and TRBJ2-7, with 8 bases that match TRBD1. The CDR3 runs to 17 residues. Unmatched junction bases numbered 13, after V lost 0 bases and J lost 3 bases. CDR1 SQVTM and CDR2 ANQGSEA come from the germline V gene.